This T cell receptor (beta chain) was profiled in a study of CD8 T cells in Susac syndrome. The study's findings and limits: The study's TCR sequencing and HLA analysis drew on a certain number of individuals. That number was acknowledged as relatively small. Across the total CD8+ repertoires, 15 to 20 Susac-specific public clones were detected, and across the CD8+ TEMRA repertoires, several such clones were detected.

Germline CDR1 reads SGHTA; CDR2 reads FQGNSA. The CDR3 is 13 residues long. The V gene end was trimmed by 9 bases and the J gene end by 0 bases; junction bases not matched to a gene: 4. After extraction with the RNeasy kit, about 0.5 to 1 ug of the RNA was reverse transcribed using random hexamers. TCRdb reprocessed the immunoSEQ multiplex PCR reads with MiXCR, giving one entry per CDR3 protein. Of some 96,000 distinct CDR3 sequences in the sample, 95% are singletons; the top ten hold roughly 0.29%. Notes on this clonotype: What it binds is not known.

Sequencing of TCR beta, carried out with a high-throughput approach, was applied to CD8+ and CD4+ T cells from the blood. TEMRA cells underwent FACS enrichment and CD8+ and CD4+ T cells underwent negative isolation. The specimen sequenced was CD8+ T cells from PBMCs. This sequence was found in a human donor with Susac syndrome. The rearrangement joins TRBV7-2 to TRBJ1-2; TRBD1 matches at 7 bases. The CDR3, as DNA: TGTGCCAGGACAGGGTCAGCTAACTATGGCTACACCTTC. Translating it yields CARTGSANYGYTF.